The next 17 T cell receptor beta chains were all read from a single sample in a study of T cell repertoires in cytomegalovirus infection. These receptors have no known antigen. TCRdb used MiXCR to reprocess the reads, holding one entry per CDR3 protein. The repertoire holds some 200,000 distinct CDR3 sequences, roughly two fifths seen once, with about 60% in the top ten. Material: CD8+ T cells from cultured PBMCs, obtained from culture after CMV antigen stimulation. The receptors were gathered from a human donor in good health (CMV status not recorded). Some clones in this sample may be carry-over from other donors' samples.

The chain recombines TRBV24-1 with TRBJ1-4; D uncertain. The germline CDR1 and CDR2 sequences are KGHDR and SFDVKD. The CDR3 contains 18 residues. V was clipped by 4 bases and J by 0 bases, with 17 bases between them. CDR3 sequence reads: CATSDIRTELATNEKLFF. The CDR3 coding sequence is TGTGCCACCAGTGACATACGGACGGAACTAGCAACTAATGAAAAACTGTTTTTT.

CDR3 nucleotide sequence: TGCAGCGTTGTGGGTGGGGCAGGGAGCTCCTACAATGAGCAGTTCTTC. Its protein product is CSVVGGAGSSYNEQFF. This rearrangement joins TRBV29-1 to TRBJ2-1; perhaps D is TRBD1 or TRBD2 (5 bases each). The CDR3 length is 16 residues. V lost 4 bases to trimming and J lost 0 bases, with 16 bases between them. The germline CDR1 and CDR2 sequences are SQVTM and ANQGSEA.

The chain has TRBV2 and TRBJ2-2, with TRBD2 as a possible D gene (5 bases). The CDR3 spans 15 residues. Germline CDR1 SNHLY, CDR2 FYNNEI. Trimming left V 5 bases short and J 1 base short, with 11 bases between. The CDR3 DNA is TGTGCCAGCAGTTCGGGATCGCGGAACACCGGGGAGCTGTTTTTT. This encodes CASSSGSRNTGELFF. Together with reference TRBV2 and TRBJ2-2, the CDR3 gives the full variable domain: EPEVTQTPSHQVTQMGQEVILRCVPISNHLYFYWYRQILGQKVEFLVSFYNNEISEKSEIFDDQFSVERPDGSNFTLKIRSTKLEDSAMYFCASSSGSRNTGELFFGEGSRLTVL.

This chain uses TRBV10-3 with TRBJ1-1, with D possibly matching TRBD1 (6 bases). The germline V gene encodes CDR1 ENHRY and CDR2 SYGVKD. CDR3 size: 15 residues. Trimming pared 3 bases from V and 3 bases from J, leaving 14 bases between. The DNA for the CDR3 is TGTGCCATCAGTGAATGGTTGGGGGGCCACACTGAAGCTTTCTTT. Its translation: CAISEWLGGHTEAFF.

The chain links TRBV19 to TRBJ2-1; D unclear. V was pared by 5 bases and J by 0 bases, with 11 bases between. The CDR3 is made up of 15 amino acids. Germline CDR1 LNHDA, CDR2 SQIVND (reference sequence). The DNA for the CDR3 is TGTGCCAGTAGTGCGGCAGGTAGCTCCTACAATGAGCAGTTCTTC. Amino acid sequence: CASSAAGSSYNEQFF. Full variable domain (missing parts from reference TRBV19 and TRBJ2-1): DGGITQSPKYLFRKEGQNVTLSCEQNLNHDAMYWYRQDPGQGLRLIYYSQIVNDFQKGDIAEGYSVSREKKESFPLTVTSAQKNPTAFYLCASSAAGSSYNEQFFGPGTRLTVL.

This clonotype was detected only a few times. The gene calls are TRBV28 and TRBJ1-5; a possible D gene is TRBD1 (5 bases). CDR3 length equals 15 residues. Trimming cost V 3 bases and J 6 bases, with 15 bases left between them. Per the germline V gene, CDR1 is MDHEN and CDR2 is SYDVKM. In nucleotides, the CDR3 is TGTGCCAGCAGTTTCCCCGCGGGGGAGGGTCAGCCCCAGCATTTT. It codes for CASSFPAGEGQPQHF.

The V gene is TRBV19, the J gene TRBJ1-6; 10 bases fit TRBD1. V lost 6 bases to trimming and J lost 9 bases; unmatched junction nucleotides: 11. In germline, CDR1 is LNHDA, CDR2 SQIVND (reference sequence). There are 16 residues in the CDR3. As DNA, the CDR3 is TGTGCCAGTAGAAAAGCCGGGACAGGGGTTCTTTCACCCCTCCACTTT. Translating gives CASRKAGTGVLSPLHF.

Comments on this clonotype: The junction departs from germline at one end; a sequencing error may be responsible. V usage is TRBV19 and J usage is TRBJ1-1, with 7 nucleotides matching TRBD1. CDR1 is LNHDA, CDR2 SQIVND, per germline (reference sequence). The CDR3 covers 18 residues. The CDR3 spells CASSIRGSGQRPRNTWWF. CDR3 coding DNA: TGTGCCAGTAGTATCAGGGGGTCGGGACAGCGGCCGCGGAACACTTGGTGGTTT.

This clonotype was detected a few times. The genes are TRBV7-4 and TRBJ2-4; 8 bases are shared with TRBD1. The germline V gene has CDR1 SGHVT and CDR2 SQSDAQ. Trimming cost V 5 bases and J 1 base; bases outside gene matches: 7. The CDR3 is 16 amino acids. The CDR3 spells CASSDRGEAAKNIQYF. CDR3 coding DNA: TGTGCCAGCAGCGACAGGGGCGAGGCGGCCAAAAACATTCAGTACTTC.

J is TRBJ2-3 and V is TRBV11-2; D not certain. CDR1 and CDR2 from the germline V gene are SGHAT and FQNNGV. The germline V and J ends were trimmed by 4 bases and 0 bases, with 11 bases remaining between them. The CDR3 consists of 15 residues. CDR3 sequence reads: CASSSGSRSTDTQYF. DNA of the CDR3: TGTGCCAGCAGCTCCGGTTCTAGGAGCACAGATACGCAGTATTTT.

In its sample, this clonotype was seen a few times. The chain couples TRBV2 to TRBJ2-3, with 7 bases matching TRBD2. This CDR3 is built from 14 residues. The V segment lost 8 bases and the J segment 3 bases; nucleotides outside the gene matches: 8. CDR1 and CDR2 from the germline V gene are SNHLY and FYNNEI. The CDR3 sequence: CASSDSGWTDTQYF. In nucleotides, the CDR3 is TGTGCCAGCTCGGATAGCGGGTGGACAGATACGCAGTATTTT.

The chain has TRBV5-1 and TRBJ2-3; 8 bases are shared with TRBD2. This CDR3 is 15 amino acids long. V shed 2 bases and J 3 bases; nucleotides not matched to a gene: 5. The germline V gene has CDR1 SGHRS and CDR2 YFSETQ. The CDR3 DNA sequence: TGCGCCAGCAGCTTCGGGGGGGCTGGTACAGATACGCAGTATTTT. Translating gives CASSFGGAGTDTQYF. Using reference TRBV5-1 and TRBJ2-3 for the parts outside the CDR3, the full variable domain is KAGVTQTPRYLIKTRGQQVTLSCSPISGHRSVSWYQQTPGQGLQFLFEYFSETQRNKGNFPGRFSGRQFSNSRSEMNVSTLELGDSALYLCASSFGGAGTDTQYFGPGTRLTVL.

The chain links TRBV7-9 to TRBJ2-1; TRBD1 matches 7 bases. Per the germline V gene, CDR1 is SEHNR and CDR2 is FQNEAQ (reference sequence). The length of the CDR3 is 12 residues. J lost 4 bases, V lost 10 bases, and 4 bases had no gene match. Here the CDR3 DNA reads TGTGCCACCGAGACAGGGTACAATGAGCAGTTCTTC. Protein product: CATETGYNEQFF.

This chain joins TRBV20-1 and TRBJ2-1, with 10 nucleotides matching TRBD2. The V gene end was trimmed by 2 bases and the J gene end by 4 bases; junction bases not matched to a gene: 5. Germline values: CDR1 DFQATT, CDR2 SNEGSKA (reference sequence). The CDR3 spans 15 residues. The DNA of the CDR3 is TGCAGTGCTAGACCGACTAGCGGGCCATACAATGAGCAGTTCTTC. Its protein product is CSARPTSGPYNEQFF.

The chain employs TRBV29-1 and TRBJ2-1; tentative D call: TRBD2 (7 bases). V lost 6 bases to trimming and J lost 6 bases, with 24 bases between them. In germline, CDR1 is SQVTM, CDR2 ANQGSEA. CDR3 length equals 16 residues. The CDR3 DNA is TGCAGCGTGCACCTGGGGACTACCGGGGGCCTCAATGAGCAGTTCTTC. Its protein is CSVHLGTTGGLNEQFF.

The chain uses TRBV19 and TRBJ1-1; 9 bases align to TRBD1. CDR1 and CDR2 from the germline V gene are LNHDA and SQIVND (reference sequence). This CDR3 contains 16 residues. Losses at the gene ends were 5 bases for V and 6 bases for J; bases not matched to a gene: 13. The CDR3 region is CASSAWTGAGRPEAFF. DNA for the CDR3: TGTGCCAGTAGTGCCTGGACAGGGGCTGGAAGGCCTGAAGCTTTCTTT.

A few counts support this clonotype. The chain couples TRBV11-1 to TRBJ2-5, with D perhaps TRBD1 (6 bases). This CDR3 has 15 residues. Looked up from germline, CDR1 is SGHAT and CDR2 is FQDESV (reference sequence). With 6 bases removed from V and 5 bases from J, the gap between germline ends came to 19 bases. The CDR3 reads CASRPSGQGTETQYF. In nucleotides, the CDR3 is TGTGCCAGCAGACCCTCGGGACAAGGAACGGAGACCCAGTACTTC.